A single sample gave rise to the 32 T cell receptor beta chains below, sequenced in a study of T-cell memory formation after mild COVID-19. MiXCR was run by TCRdb on the 5' RACE reads, yielding one entry per CDR3 protein. Of 400,000 to 500,000 distinct CDR3 sequences detected, around 24% appear once; the ten largest clones hold 8.8%. Sequencing input: PBMCs or a T cell subset sorted from them (not recorded which). The receptors here all came from an adult woman who had mild COVID-19 (a few samples of this study predate the infection). Cell type and time point are not known.

This clonotype was observed many times. The chain recombines TRBV29-1 with TRBJ2-1; the match to TRBD2 covers 14 bases. V dropped 7 bases and J dropped 9; count of bases not matched to a gene: 14. This CDR3 spans 16 amino acids. Germline loops: CDR1 SQVTM, CDR2 ANQGSEA. Here the CDR3 DNA reads TGCAGCGCGGGACAGGGGACTAGCGGGAGTTATAGTGAGCAGTTCTTC. This codes for CSAGQGTSGSYSEQFF.

A few counts support this clonotype. The genes are TRBV29-1 and TRBJ2-1, with 8 bases aligning to TRBD1. Trimming cost V 4 bases and J 7 bases; bases outside gene matches: 9. This CDR3 contains 14 residues. Germline assignment: CDR1 SQVTM and CDR2 ANQGSEA. Written as DNA, the CDR3 is TGCAGCGTTGTGGGTGACAGGGGTCTAAATGAGCAGTTCTTC. Translation gives CSVVGDRGLNEQFF.

The chain combines TRBV5-6 with TRBJ2-2, with 9 nucleotides matching TRBD1. The CDR3 covers 18 residues. V gave up 2 bases and J gave up 1 base; unmatched junction bases: 9. Germline lookup yields CDR1 SGHDT and CDR2 YYEEEE. CDR3 in amino acids: CASSLGTGTGRNTGELFF. The CDR3 bases are TGTGCCAGCAGCTTAGGCACGGGGACAGGGAGGAACACCGGGGAGCTGTTTTTT.

This clonotype was seen a few times. The chain is built from TRBV20-1 and TRBJ2-7; 9 bases fit TRBD1. This CDR3 contains 14 residues. Trimming removed 4 bases from V and 5 bases from J; junction bases left unmatched: 9. CDR1 is DFQATT and CDR2 is SNEGSKA in the germline V gene (reference sequence). The CDR3 region has the DNA TGCAGTGCTACCCGGGACAGGGTGGACCACGAGCAGTACTTC. Amino acid sequence: CSATRDRVDHEQYF.

This chain connects TRBV15 to TRBJ2-3, with TRBD2 as a possible D gene (5 bases). The CDR3 spans 14 residues. Trimming took off 5 bases at V and 3 bases at J, with 12 bases between the two ends. Germline V gives CDR1 LNHNV, CDR2 YYDKDF (reference sequence). CDR3 loop: CATSPYGLTDTQYF. The CDR3 DNA reads TGTGCCACCAGCCCCTACGGACTGACAGATACGCAGTATTTT.

The V call is TRBV15, the J call TRBJ2-3; D gene uncertain. The CDR3 covers 15 residues. V was pared by 6 bases and J by 1 base, with 14 bases between. Germline CDR1 is LNHNV and CDR2 is YYDKDF (reference sequence). This CDR3 is CATSATQSGTDTQYF. The DNA for the CDR3 is TGTGCCACCAGTGCGACACAGTCGGGCACAGATACGCAGTATTTT. The variable domain in full, completed from reference TRBV15 and TRBJ2-3, reads DAMVIQNPRYQVTQFGKPVTLSCSQTLNHNVMYWYQQKSSQAPKLLFHYYDKDFNNEADTPDNFQSRRPNTSFCFLDIRSPGLGDTAMYLCATSATQSGTDTQYFGPGTRLTVL.

With respect to this clonotype: This could be a read error, since a much larger clone is one nucleotide away. The chain joins TRBV12-3 or TRBV12-4 to TRBJ1-1; D might be TRBD1 (5 bases). This CDR3 has 15 amino acids. With 4 bases removed from V and 6 bases from J, the gap between germline ends came to 18 bases. Written as DNA, the CDR3 is TGTGCCAGCAGTTCTGGGGCGGGGATGGACCCTGAAGCTTTCTTT. This gives the protein CASSSGAGMDPEAFF.

This clonotype was observed a handful of times. The genes are TRBV7-6 and TRBJ2-3, with TRBD1 matching over 7 bases. V lost 9 bases and J lost 3; bases outside the gene matches: 12. CDR1 and CDR2 (germline): SGHVS, FNYEAQ. The CDR3 contains 15 residues. CDR3 DNA sequence: TGTGCCAGTAAACAGTCCAGGGGGACGACAGATACGCAGTATTTT. This codes for CASKQSRGTTDTQYF. The whole variable domain, remainder taken from reference TRBV7-6 and TRBJ2-3, is GAGVSQSPRYKVTKRGQDVALRCDPISGHVSLYWYRQALGQGPEFLTYFNYEAQQDKSGLPNDRFSAERPEGSISTLTIQRTEQRDSAMYRCASKQSRGTTDTQYFGPGTRLTVL.

This clonotype was observed a handful of times. The V call is TRBV7-9, the J call TRBJ2-7; D possibly uses TRBD1 or TRBD2 (7 bases each). The CDR3 spans 16 residues. From germline, CDR1 is SEHNR and CDR2 FQNEAQ (reference sequence). V gave up 4 bases and J gave up 1 base, with 17 bases separating them. CDR3 protein: CASSSPPGGGSYEQYF. The CDR3 coding sequence is TGTGCCAGCAGCTCACCCCCAGGGGGGGGGTCCTACGAGCAGTACTTC.

This clonotype was counted between two and nine times. The rearrangement joins TRBV3-1 to TRBJ2-7, with unresolved D. V gave up 1 base and J gave up 2 bases, with 9 bases separating them. The length of the CDR3 is 14 residues. The germline V gene has CDR1 LGHDT and CDR2 YNNKEL (reference sequence). CDR3 sequence reads: CASSQGQLAYEQYF. The CDR3 region has the DNA TGTGCCAGCAGCCAAGGTCAGCTTGCCTACGAGCAGTACTTC.

In its sample, this clonotype was seen many times. For the CDR3, the DNA is TGTGCCAGCAGCCAAGGAAAAAGCGATGAGCAGTTCTTC. The encoded protein is CASSQGKSDEQFF. The chain has TRBV4-2 and TRBJ2-1; D is undetermined. V lost 1 base and J 8 bases, leaving 9 bases between the germline ends. CDR3 size: 13 residues. Looked up from germline, CDR1 is LGHNA and CDR2 is YNFKEQ.

V and J are TRBV12-5 and TRBJ2-3, with a possible D match to TRBD2 (6 bases). The CDR3 runs to 21 residues. V was shortened by 0 bases and J by 0 bases, with 25 bases between the two germline ends. The germline V gene has CDR1 LGHNT and CDR2 FRNRAP. For the CDR3, the DNA is TGTGCTAGTGGTTTGGTACGAGCGGGTGGGGGTAGATCTCATAGCACAGATACGCAGTATTTT. Translating gives CASGLVRAGGGRSHSTDTQYF.

This clonotype was detected many times. The chain joins TRBV9 to TRBJ2-1; 10 bases line up with TRBD2. The CDR3 runs to 15 residues. The V and J ends lost 2 bases and 3 bases, in that order; junction bases with no gene match: 2. Germline V gene data show CDR1 as SGDLS and CDR2 as YYNGEE. This CDR3 is CASSVGLADYNEQFF. CDR3 bases: TGTGCCAGCAGCGTTGGACTAGCGGACTACAATGAGCAGTTCTTC.

The gene calls are TRBV7-6 and TRBJ2-2, with TRBD2 matching over 7 bases. The V gene end was trimmed by 2 bases and the J gene end by 5 bases; junction bases not matched to a gene: 5. From germline, CDR1 is SGHVS and CDR2 FNYEAQ. This CDR3 contains 15 residues. The chain's CDR3 is CASSLYTGGTGELFF. CDR3 coding DNA: TGTGCCAGCAGCTTATACACGGGGGGAACCGGGGAGCTGTTTTTT.

The V and J genes are TRBV9 and TRBJ1-6; 7 nucleotides agree with TRBD1. The CDR3 totals 15 residues. Germline loops: CDR1 SGDLS, CDR2 YYNGEE. Unmatched junction bases numbered 6, after V lost 4 bases and J lost 5 bases. The CDR3 sequence: CASSFRGLNNSPLHF. CDR3 in DNA: TGTGCCAGCAGCTTCAGGGGGTTGAATAATTCACCCCTCCACTTT.

The chain is built from TRBV7-3 and TRBJ2-3; D tentatively fits TRBD1 or TRBD2 (6 bases each). Germline V gene lookup returns CDR1 SGHTA and CDR2 FQGTGA. The CDR3 is made up of 15 amino acids. Trimming cost V 3 bases and J 3 bases, with 13 bases left between them. Here the CDR3 DNA reads TGTGCCAGCAGCTTTATAGGGGGGCTAACAGATACGCAGTATTTT. Translating it yields CASSFIGGLTDTQYF.

This sequence joins TRBV2 and TRBJ1-1; D is ambiguous. In germline, CDR1 is SNHLY, CDR2 FYNNEI. V lost 3 bases and J lost 2, with 7 bases in between. The CDR3 loop spans 13 amino acids. CDR3 residues: CASSDKANTEAFF. CDR3 coding DNA: TGTGCCAGCAGTGATAAGGCTAACACTGAAGCTTTCTTT. The whole variable domain, remainder taken from reference TRBV2 and TRBJ1-1, is EPEVTQTPSHQVTQMGQEVILRCVPISNHLYFYWYRQILGQKVEFLVSFYNNEISEKSEIFDDQFSVERPDGSNFTLKIRSTKLEDSAMYFCASSDKANTEAFFGQGTRLTVV.

In its sample, this clonotype was seen a few times. The chain carries TRBV19 and TRBJ1-5, with no clear D. Trimming cost V 6 bases and J 0 bases, with 3 bases left between them. This CDR3 is 12 amino acids long. Germline values: CDR1 LNHDA, CDR2 SQIVND (reference sequence). The CDR3 DNA reads as TGTGCCAGTAGATATAGCAATCAGCCCCAGCATTTT. This codes for CASRYSNQPQHF.

This clonotype was detected a few times. This chain joins TRBV12-3 or TRBV12-4 and TRBJ2-5; 7 bases map to TRBD1. The CDR3 covers 13 residues. Trimming at V came to 6 bases and at J to 5 bases, leaving 6 bases not matched to a gene. CDR3 region: CASRPTGYETQYF. In nucleotides, the CDR3 is TGTGCCAGCAGACCGACAGGGTATGAGACCCAGTACTTC.

This clonotype has just a few counts. V is TRBV12-3 or TRBV12-4 and J is TRBJ2-7; TRBD2 matches at 12 bases. Trimming removed 8 bases from V and 2 bases from J; junction bases left unmatched: 7. CDR3 size: 15 residues. CDR3 amino acids: CASSLAGGPAYEQYF. Here the CDR3 DNA reads TGTGCCAGCTCCCTAGCGGGGGGGCCAGCCTACGAGCAGTACTTC.

V is TRBV5-1 and J is TRBJ1-3; TRBD1 matches 9 bases. V was pared by 2 bases and J by 2 bases, with 8 bases of the junction left unmatched. The length of the CDR3 is 17 residues. The V gene's germline CDR1 is SGHRS and CDR2 YFSETQ. The CDR3 is CASSFKGQGRTGNTIYF. For the CDR3, the DNA is TGCGCCAGCAGCTTTAAGGGACAGGGAAGAACTGGAAACACCATATATTTT.

The genes are TRBV12-3 or TRBV12-4 and TRBJ1-1, with TRBD1 identical over 8 bases. Trimming at V came to 5 bases and at J to 5 bases, leaving 10 bases not matched to a gene. The CDR3 runs 15 residues. For the CDR3, the DNA is TGTGCCAGCAGTCAGACAGGGGAGGTGCGGACTGAAGCTTTCTTT. As protein: CASSQTGEVRTEAFF.

V gene TRBV5-4 combines with J gene TRBJ1-2; D gene ambiguous. The CDR3 is 13 residues long. Between the trimmed V and J ends, which lost 0 bases and 6 bases, there was a span of 9 bases. Germline loops: CDR1 SGHNT, CDR2 YYREEE (reference sequence). This chain's CDR3 is CASSLDWQDGYTF. The DNA of the CDR3 is TGTGCCAGCAGCTTGGATTGGCAGGATGGCTACACCTTC.

V gene TRBV29-1 combines with J gene TRBJ2-3, with 11 nucleotides matching TRBD1. The V and J ends lost 7 bases and 2 bases, in that order; junction bases with no gene match: 8. Germline CDR1 is SQVTM and CDR2 is ANQGSEA. CDR3 length equals 15 residues. CDR3: CSAADRGLITDTQYF. CDR3 nucleotides: TGCAGCGCCGCGGACAGGGGGCTTATCACAGATACGCAGTATTTT.

This clonotype was counted a few times. The chain links TRBV7-2 to TRBJ2-1, with a tentative D call TRBD2 (7 bases). Germline CDR1 and CDR2: SGHTA and FQGNSA. The CDR3 loop spans 11 amino acids. As DNA, the CDR3 is TGTTCCGGGGGGCGTATCAATGAGCAGTTCTTC. Protein sequence: CSGGRINEQFF.

This clonotype appeared a few times. The chain links TRBV4-1 to TRBJ2-1; TRBD2 matches at 9 bases. This CDR3 has 16 amino acids. J lost 6 bases, V lost 3 bases, and 9 bases had no gene match. The germline V gene has CDR1 MGHRA and CDR2 YSYEKL. DNA for the CDR3: TGCGCCAGCAGCCAGGGACGGCTAGCGGGGACCAATGAGCAGTTCTTC. This sequence encodes CASSQGRLAGTNEQFF.

In its sample, this clonotype was seen a few times. The chain recombines TRBV4-1 with TRBJ2-7, with 8 bases fitting TRBD1. Trimming removed 0 bases from V and 2 bases from J; junction bases left unmatched: 3. The CDR3 length is 15 residues. Germline V gives CDR1 MGHRA, CDR2 YSYEKL. The CDR3 DNA sequence: TGCGCCAGCAGCCAAGATGTGACAGGGGCCTACGAGCAGTACTTC. Amino acid sequence: CASSQDVTGAYEQYF.

The chain combines TRBV27 with TRBJ2-1; 13 bases agree with TRBD2. Germline loops: CDR1 MNHEY, CDR2 SMNVEV (reference sequence). V shed 8 bases, J shed 8 bases, and the junction held 15 bases outside the gene matches. This CDR3 contains 17 residues. The CDR3, as DNA: TGTGCCAGCTCCTCCCCCGGACTAGCGGGAGTAATTGATGAGCAGTTCTTC. This translates into CASSSPGLAGVIDEQFF.

The chain combines TRBV9 with TRBJ2-3; 10 bases align to TRBD1. The V segment lost 3 bases and the J segment 3 bases; nucleotides outside the gene matches: 7. CDR3 size: 16 residues. Germline CDR1 is SGDLS and CDR2 is YYNGEE. CDR3 coding DNA: TGTGCCAGCAGCGCTACCGGGACAGGGGTGACAGATACGCAGTATTTT. Its translation: CASSATGTGVTDTQYF.

There are a few counts of this clonotype. V gene TRBV6-2 or TRBV6-3 combines with J gene TRBJ1-3; no clear D. Trimming left V 7 bases short and J 0 bases short, with 10 bases between. This CDR3 is 14 amino acids long. The germline V gene has CDR1 MNHEY and CDR2 SVGEGT. The CDR3 is CASTGRGSGNTIYF. The DNA of the CDR3 is TGTGCCAGCACCGGACGGGGCTCTGGAAACACCATATATTTT.

There are many counts of this clonotype. This chain connects TRBV20-1 to TRBJ1-6; D is uncertain. V lost 0 bases and J lost 3, with 9 bases in between. There are 15 residues in the CDR3. The germline V gene encodes CDR1 DFQATT and CDR2 SNEGSKA (reference sequence). The CDR3 reads CSARDQGNYNSPLHF. The DNA of the CDR3 is TGCAGTGCTAGAGATCAAGGGAACTATAATTCACCCCTCCACTTT.

The gene calls are TRBV7-9 and TRBJ1-1; TRBD1 agrees at 8 bases. This CDR3 has 14 amino acids. The trim removed 6 bases at V and 3 bases at J, leaving 6 bases unmatched. CDR1 and CDR2 from the germline V gene are SEHNR and FQNEAQ (reference sequence). CDR3 DNA sequence: TGTGCCAGCAGGGACGGGACAGGCCACACTGAAGCTTTCTTT. It translates to CASRDGTGHTEAFF.